One TCR beta chain is described in this entry. The antigen is undetermined. Reprocessing the 5' RACE reads, TCRdb reports a single entry for every CDR3 protein and omits DNA. The repertoire table contains 440,000 or so distinct CDR3 sequences. The data are from a study of monozygotic twins with inflammatory bowel disease. Overall study results and limits: No repertoire similarity difference was seen between concordant and discordant twins; power was possibly limited.

CDR3 length: 15 residues. CDR1 and CDR2 (germline): SGDLS, YYNGEE. Material for sequencing was blood. This receptor was taken from a human donor with ulcerative colitis or Crohn's disease, or a healthy co-twin of an affected twin (not recorded which). The V call is TRBV9, the J call TRBJ2-1; TCRdb's D call, TRBD1, is unchecked because there is no DNA. This CDR3 is CASSVATWGGHEQFF.